These 7 T cell receptor beta chains were sequenced from one sample in a study of T cell responses to AZD1222 COVID-19 vaccine. TCRdb keeps only in-frame clones here, not all; method: immunoSEQ multiplex PCR. The sample records some 96,000 clones, 65% to 85% being singletons. Sequencing was performed on peripheral blood, taken 28 days after the second AZD1222 dose. Receptors were obtained from an adult who received the AZD1222 COVID-19 vaccine.

The chain combines TRBV7-9 with TRBJ2-5, with no clear D. Trimming removed 2 bases from V and 2 bases from J, with 6 bases in between. CDR3 length: 13 amino acids. Germline-derived CDR1 and CDR2 are SEHNR and FQNEAQ (reference sequence). This chain's CDR3 is CASSLPVQETQYF. Written as DNA, the CDR3 is TGTGCCAGCAGCTTACCCGTTCAAGAGACCCAGTACTTC.

This chain joins TRBV7-8 and TRBJ1-5; TRBD1 might be the D (6 bases). Trimming left V 3 bases short and J 7 bases short, with 16 bases between. Germline V gives CDR1 SGHVS, CDR2 FQNEAQ. There are 15 residues in the CDR3. CDR3 nucleotides: TGTGCCAGCAGCTTGACTTTGGGGGCTGGACAGCCCCAGCATTTT. Protein: CASSLTLGAGQPQHF.

This chain uses TRBV15 with TRBJ1-2, with 9 bases that match TRBD1. V was pared by 0 bases and J by 4 bases, with 3 bases of the junction left unmatched. Per the germline V gene, CDR1 is LNHNV and CDR2 is YYDKDF (reference sequence). The CDR3 sequence is 15 residues long. CDR3 in DNA: TGTGCCACCAGCAGAGACCAGGGACAGGGCTATGGCTACACCTTC. This codes for CATSRDQGQGYGYTF.

The chain joins TRBV18 to TRBJ2-5; D possibly corresponds to TRBD1 (5 bases). Germline CDR1 is KGHSH and CDR2 is LQKENI. V dropped 6 bases and J dropped 3 bases, with 20 bases sitting between them. The CDR3 runs 16 residues. This chain's CDR3 is CASSPRANRPKETQYF. Here the CDR3 DNA reads TGTGCCAGCTCTCCCAGAGCCAACAGGCCGAAAGAGACCCAGTACTTC.

The chain uses TRBV4-1 and TRBJ1-1; D might be TRBD1 (5 bases). CDR3 length: 15 residues. Per the germline V gene, CDR1 is MGHRA and CDR2 is YSYEKL. Trimming took off 1 base at V and 1 base at J, with 10 bases between the two ends. Written as DNA, the CDR3 is TGCGCCAGCAGCCAAGCGGACACCCAGAACACTGAAGCTTTCTTT. Residues: CASSQADTQNTEAFF.

The gene calls are TRBV10-3 and TRBJ1-1, with D maybe TRBD1 (5 bases). This CDR3 region has 14 residues. The V gene lost 5 bases and the J gene lost 0 bases, with 10 bases spanning the gap. Looked up from germline, CDR1 is ENHRY and CDR2 is SYGVKD. In nucleotides, the CDR3 is TGTGCCATCAGTCCCCAGGACATGAACACTGAAGCTTTCTTT. This sequence encodes CAISPQDMNTEAFF.

The chain has TRBV23-1 and TRBJ1-2; D remains ambiguous. TRBV23-1 is flagged as an ORF with uncertain function. The CDR3 covers 15 residues. Trimming removed 1 base from V and 2 bases from J, with 11 bases in between. Here the CDR3 reads CASSQWLERNYGYTF. DNA of the CDR3: TGCGCCAGCAGTCAATGGTTGGAGAGAAACTATGGCTACACCTTC.